These T cell receptor beta chains were read from a single sample in a study of cytomegalovirus exposure and HLA in healthy donors. TCRdb keeps only in-frame clones here, not all; method: immunoSEQ multiplex PCR. The data contain 70,000 to 90,000 clones, 65% to 80% of them singletons. The sequenced sample consisted of PBMCs. The origin of the receptors is a man aged 35 to 55 in good health and CMV-seropositive. CDR3s include the opening cysteine and the closing phenylalanine or tryptophan. The D gene is left open where the match is weak. Rows may omit the clone size; those that give it use once, few, many or a size class.

>NA|NA|TRBV4-1|TRBJ1-2
TGCGCCAGCAGCCAAGGCAGGGAATTCCCGTATGGCTACACCTTC
CASSQGREFPYGYTF
>NA|NA|TRBV6-1|TRBJ1-2
TGTGCCAGCAGTGAGTTACAAGGGGCAGGCGGCTACACCTTC
CASSELQGAGGYTF
>NA|NA|TRBV15|TRBJ1-3
TGTGCCACCAGCCCCGACTTGGGTTCTGGAAACACCATATATTTT
CATSPDLGSGNTIYF
>NA|NA|TRBV5-1|TRBJ2-3
TGCGCCAGCAGCTTGAGGACAAGCTCCACAGATACGCAGTATTTT
CASSLRTSSTDTQYF
>NA|NA|TRBV6-1|TRBJ2-7
TGTGCCAGCCTTTTAACTTTTTACGAGCAGTACTTC
CASLLTFYEQYF
>NA|NA|TRBV7-9|TRBJ1-5
TGTGCCAGCAGCCCGTCGGGGAGCAATCAGCCCCAGCATTTT
CASSPSGSNQPQHF
>NA|NA|TRBV5-1|TRBJ2-1
TGCGCCAGCAGCTCCAGAAGTGCGGGCGCAACCCTTTACAATGAGCAGTTCTTC
CASSSRSAGATLYNEQFF
>NA|NA|TRBV12-1|TRBJ2-2
TGTGCCAGCAGCACCACCCCGGACAGGGAGAACACCGGGGAGCTGTTTTTT
CASSTTPDRENTGELFF
>NA|NA|TRBV6-5|TRBJ2-3
TGTGCCAGCAGTTACGGGGCAGAACGCGATACGCAGTATTTT
CASSYGAERDTQYF
>NA|NA|TRBV18|TRBJ2-1
TGTGCCAGCTCACCCGGAGGCTACGGGCAGTTCTTC
CASSPGGYGQFF
>NA|TRBD2|TRBV2|TRBJ2-4
TGTGCCAGCAGTGGTGTGACTAGCGGGATCATTCAGTACTTC
CASSGVTSGIIQYF
>NA|NA|TRBV6-6|TRBJ1-5
TGTGCCAGCAGAGACAGTGGTTTGGAGCCCCAGCATTTT
CASRDSGLEPQHF
>NA|NA|TRBV10-1|TRBJ2-3
TGCGCCAGCAGCCCCGGGGGCACAGATACGCAGTATTTT
CASSPGGTDTQYF
>NA|NA|TRBV25-1|TRBJ2-7
TGTGCCAGCAGTGTAGCCAGTTCCTACGAGCAGTACTTC
CASSVASSYEQYF
>NA|NA|TRBV7-2|TRBJ2-7
TGTGCCAGCAGCTTAGGATCCACCAGCTCCTACGAGCAGTACTTC
CASSLGSTSSYEQYF
>once|TRBD2|TRBV4-1|TRBJ2-5
TGCGCCAGCAGCCAAGATTCTAGCGGGGGGGCAGGAGAGACCCAGTACTTC
CASSQDSSGGAGETQYF
>few|TRBD1|TRBV6-6|TRBJ2-7
TGTGCCAGCAGTTACAGGGGGCCTTTGTTCGAGCAGTACTTC
CASSYRGPLFEQYF
>NA|NA|TRBV19|TRBJ2-7
TGTGCCAGTAGTATAGCAACGGGACACCCCTACGAGCAGTACTTC
CASSIATGHPYEQYF
>NA|TRBD1|TRBV5-4|TRBJ2-7
TGTGCCAGCAGCTTGGGGACAGGGGGATACGAGCAGTACTTC
CASSLGTGGYEQYF
>NA|NA|TRBV30|TRBJ2-5
TGTGCCTGGAGTGTAGGAGGGAATTGGAAGACCCAGTACTTC
CAWSVGGNWKTQYF
>NA|NA|TRBV5-6|TRBJ1-2
TGTGCCAGCAGCTTGCATTATGGCTACACCTTC
CASSLHYGYTF
>few|NA|TRBV6-6|TRBJ2-1
TGTGCCAGCAGTTATCTGCAGGGTGATGAGCAGTTCTTC
CASSYLQGDEQFF
>few|TRBD1|TRBV27|TRBJ2-7
TGTGCCAGCAGTCTATTGCCCCCGACAGGGAACTCCTACGAGCAGTACTTC
CASSLLPPTGNSYEQYF
>NA|NA|TRBV7-3|TRBJ2-2
TGTGCCAGCAGCCCCGCGGGGGCGGGGGTCACCGGGGAGCTGTTTTTT
CASSPAGAGVTGELFF
>few|NA|TRBV6-6|TRBJ2-7
TGTGCCAGCAGTCTCGGAGGGGGCCCCTACGAGCAGTACTTC
CASSLGGGPYEQYF
>NA|NA|TRBV28|TRBJ1-4
TGTGCCAGCAGTTTATCACAGAGTAATGAAAAACTGTTTTTT
CASSLSQSNEKLFF
>NA|NA|TRBV5-6|TRBJ1-3
TGTGCCAGCAGCTTGGATTGGAGGTCTGGAAACACCATATATTTT
CASSLDWRSGNTIYF
>few|NA|TRBV30|TRBJ1-3
TGTGCCTGGAGCCGGTTCTCTGGAAACACCATATATTTT
CAWSRFSGNTIYF
>NA|TRBD1|TRBV25-1|TRBJ1-1
TGTGCCAGCAGTGAATACAGACAGGGTGAAGCTTTCTTT
CASSEYRQGEAFF
>NA|TRBD1|TRBV5-3|TRBJ1-2
TGTGCCAGAAGGGGGGGACAGGGAGATGGCTACACCTTC
CARRGGQGDGYTF
>NA|NA|TRBV7-8|TRBJ1-5
TGTGCCAGCAGCTTAGGAGTGGGCCAGCCCCAGCATTTT
CASSLGVGQPQHF
>once|NA|TRBV6-5|TRBJ1-6
TGTGCCAGCAGTTACTCGACCAGGGCGAATTCACCCCTCCACTTT
CASSYSTRANSPLHF
>NA|NA|TRBV15|TRBJ1-1
TGTGCCACCAGCAGAGGAAGGGAGAAGACTGAAGCTTTCTTT
CATSRGREKTEAFF
>NA|TRBD1|TRBV2|TRBJ2-7
TGTGCCAGCAGTGAAGCGGACAGGTTCTACGAGCAGTACTTC
CASSEADRFYEQYF
>NA|NA|TRBV6-1|TRBJ2-5
TGTGCCAGCAGGCCTGGCGGGCGAGAGACCCAGTACTTC
CASRPGGRETQYF
>few|TRBD1|TRBV4-1|TRBJ2-7
TGCGCCAGCAGCCCTGGGACAGGCGACTACGAGCAGTACTTC
CASSPGTGDYEQYF
>NA|TRBD1|TRBV5-1|TRBJ2-2
TGCGCCAGCAGCTTGGGGTCACAGGGGGCCGGGGAGCTGTTTTTT
CASSLGSQGAGELFF
>few|NA|TRBV13|TRBJ1-3
TGTGCCAGCAGCTCAGGAGGACATACCTCTGGAAACACCATATATTTT
CASSSGGHTSGNTIYF
>NA|NA|TRBV11-3|TRBJ2-7
TGTGCCAGCAGCCACAGGCAGAGGACGGCCTACGAGCAGTACTTC
CASSHRQRTAYEQYF
>NA|NA|TRBV10-3|TRBJ2-3
TGTGCCATCAGTGAGTCAGGAGCAAGCACAGATACGCAGTATTTT
CAISESGASTDTQYF
>NA|NA|TRBV2|TRBJ2-5
TGTGCCAGCAATCTCGAGACCCAGTACTTC
CASNLETQYF
>NA|NA|TRBV5-6|TRBJ1-1
TGTGCCAGCAGCTTGGAAAGGGGCAACACTGAAGCTTTCTTT
CASSLERGNTEAFF
>NA|TRBD1|TRBV9|TRBJ2-7
TGTGCCAGCAGCGGCGGACAGGGCTCCTACGAGCAGTACTTC
CASSGGQGSYEQYF
>NA|TRBD1|TRBV18|TRBJ1-1
TGTGCCAGCTCATCCCTTGCGACAGGGTCTGAAGCTTTCTTT
CASSSLATGSEAFF
>NA|NA|TRBV28|TRBJ1-2
TGTGCCAGCACCCCCAGACAGCATCTAGGCTACACCTTC
CASTPRQHLGYTF
>NA|NA|TRBV30|TRBJ1-1
TGTGCCTGGAGTCTTGTTTTAGGGGGTAGGGCCACTGAAGCTTTCTTT
CAWSLVLGGRATEAFF
>NA|NA|TRBV6-1|TRBJ1-5
TGTGCCAGCAGTGAAGGCTCCACAGGCCGCAGGGTCAATCAGCCCCAGCATTTT
CASSEGSTGRRVNQPQHF
>NA|NA|TRBV6-5|TRBJ1-6
TGTGCCAGCAGTTACCAGTACAGCTCCTATAATTCACCCCTCCACTTT
CASSYQYSSYNSPLHF
>few|NA|TRBV7-9|TRBJ1-3
TGTGCCAGCAGCCCGGACCACGTACAAGGGGCCTTTGGAAACACCATATATTTT
CASSPDHVQGAFGNTIYF
>NA|TRBD1|TRBV7-9|TRBJ1-2
TGTGCCAGCAGCCTGACAGGGGGCTCAACTAATGGCTACACCTTC
CASSLTGGSTNGYTF
>NA|NA|TRBV15|TRBJ1-1
TGTGCCACCAGCAGAGCCGGGGGGCTAAGGACTGAAGCTTTCTTT
CATSRAGGLRTEAFF
>NA|TRBD1|TRBV6-5|TRBJ1-6
TGTGCCAGCAGGTCCGGGACAGGGACTTCACCCCTCCACTTT
CASRSGTGTSPLHF
>NA|NA|TRBV9|TRBJ1-1
TGTGCCAGCAGCCTGGGAGGGTCTGGGGAAGCTTTCTTT
CASSLGGSGEAFF
>NA|TRBD1|TRBV11-3|TRBJ1-3
TGTGCCAGCAGCGAGCCGGGACAGGATGCTGGAAACACCATATATTTT
CASSEPGQDAGNTIYF
>NA|TRBD1|TRBV29-1|TRBJ1-5
TGCAGCGTTGCCCAGGGGGTGAATCAGCCCCAGCATTTT
CSVAQGVNQPQHF
>NA|NA|TRBV6-1|TRBJ1-1
TGTGCCAGCAGCCAGGGGCTAAGGGCTGAAGCTTTCTTT
CASSQGLRAEAFF
>NA|NA|TRBV9|TRBJ2-7
TGTGCCAGCAGCGTAGACCAGGGTGGCGAGCAGTACTTC
CASSVDQGGEQYF
>few|NA|TRBV5-1|TRBJ1-1
TGCGCCAGCAGCTTGGAGGGAGCCCTGAACACTGAAGCTTTCTTT
CASSLEGALNTEAFF
>few|TRBD2|TRBV6-1|TRBJ2-3
TGTGCCAGCAGTGGACCGGGACTAGCGGGCCCGCCTGGGGATACGCAGTATTTT
CASSGPGLAGPPGDTQYF